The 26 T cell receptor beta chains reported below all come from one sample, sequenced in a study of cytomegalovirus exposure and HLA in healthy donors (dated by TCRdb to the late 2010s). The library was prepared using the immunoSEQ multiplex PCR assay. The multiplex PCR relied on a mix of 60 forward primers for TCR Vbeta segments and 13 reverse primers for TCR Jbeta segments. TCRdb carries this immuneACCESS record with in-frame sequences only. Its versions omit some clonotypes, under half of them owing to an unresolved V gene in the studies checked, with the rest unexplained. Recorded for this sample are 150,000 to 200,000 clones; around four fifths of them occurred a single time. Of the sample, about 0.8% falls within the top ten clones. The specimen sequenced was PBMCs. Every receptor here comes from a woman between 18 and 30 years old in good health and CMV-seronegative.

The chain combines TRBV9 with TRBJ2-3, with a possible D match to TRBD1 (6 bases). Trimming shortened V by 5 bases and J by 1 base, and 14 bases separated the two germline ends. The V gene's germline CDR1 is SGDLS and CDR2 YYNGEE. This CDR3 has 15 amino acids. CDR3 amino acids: CASSEAKGGTDTQYF. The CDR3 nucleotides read TGTGCCAGCAGTGAGGCAAAGGGGGGCACAGATACGCAGTATTTT.

The CDR3 region has the DNA TGTGCCAGCCGGGCCCTGACTAGCGGGAGCCACAATGAGCAGTTCTTC. Protein: CASRALTSGSHNEQFF. The chain uses TRBV19 and TRBJ2-1; 12 bases map to TRBD2. Trimming removed 9 bases from V and 5 bases from J; junction bases left unmatched: 11. Germline V gene sequence: CDR1 LNHDA, CDR2 SQIVND (reference sequence). The CDR3 is 16 residues long.

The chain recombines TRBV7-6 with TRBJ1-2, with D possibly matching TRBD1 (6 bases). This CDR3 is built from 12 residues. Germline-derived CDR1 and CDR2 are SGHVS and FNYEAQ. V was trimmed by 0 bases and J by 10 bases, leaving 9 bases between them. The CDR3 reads CASSLAGGYYTF. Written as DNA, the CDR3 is TGTGCCAGCAGCTTAGCAGGGGGTTACTACACCTTC.

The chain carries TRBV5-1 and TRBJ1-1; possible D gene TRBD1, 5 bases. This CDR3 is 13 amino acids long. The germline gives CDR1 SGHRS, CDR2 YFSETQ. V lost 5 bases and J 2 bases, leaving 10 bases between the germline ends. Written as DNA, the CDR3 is TGCGCCAGCAGGCCGGGGGATAACACTGAAGCTTTCTTT. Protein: CASRPGDNTEAFF.

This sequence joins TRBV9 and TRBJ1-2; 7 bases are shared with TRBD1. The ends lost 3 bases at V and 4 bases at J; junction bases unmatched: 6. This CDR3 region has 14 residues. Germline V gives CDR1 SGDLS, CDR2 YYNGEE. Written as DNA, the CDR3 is TGTGCCAGCAGCGCGACGGGACAGATCTATGGCTACACCTTC. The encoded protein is CASSATGQIYGYTF.

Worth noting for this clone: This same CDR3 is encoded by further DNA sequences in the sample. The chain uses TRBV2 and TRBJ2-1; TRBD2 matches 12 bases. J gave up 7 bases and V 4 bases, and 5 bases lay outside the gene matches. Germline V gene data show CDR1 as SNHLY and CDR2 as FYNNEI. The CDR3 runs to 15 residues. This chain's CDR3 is CASSGLAGGDNEQFF. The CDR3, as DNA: TGTGCCAGCAGTGGTCTAGCGGGGGGGGATAATGAGCAGTTCTTC.

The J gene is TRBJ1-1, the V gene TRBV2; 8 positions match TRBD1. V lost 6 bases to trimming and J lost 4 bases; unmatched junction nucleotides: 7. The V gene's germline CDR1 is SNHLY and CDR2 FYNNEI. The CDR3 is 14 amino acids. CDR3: CASRGTGPVTEAFF. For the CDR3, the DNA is TGTGCCAGCAGGGGGACAGGACCGGTCACTGAAGCTTTCTTT.

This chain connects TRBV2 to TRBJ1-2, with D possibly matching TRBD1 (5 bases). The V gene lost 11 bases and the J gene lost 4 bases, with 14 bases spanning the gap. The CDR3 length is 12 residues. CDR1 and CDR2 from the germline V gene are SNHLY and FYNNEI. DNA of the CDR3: TGTGCCCGCGAGACAGCTTCCTATGGCTACACCTTC. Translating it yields CARETASYGYTF.

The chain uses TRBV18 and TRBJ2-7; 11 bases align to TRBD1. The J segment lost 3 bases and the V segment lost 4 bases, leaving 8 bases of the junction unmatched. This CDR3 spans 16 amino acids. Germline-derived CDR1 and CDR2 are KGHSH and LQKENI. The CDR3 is CASSRDAGTGGYEQYF. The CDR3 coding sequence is TGTGCCAGCTCACGCGACGCCGGGACAGGGGGCTACGAGCAGTACTTC.

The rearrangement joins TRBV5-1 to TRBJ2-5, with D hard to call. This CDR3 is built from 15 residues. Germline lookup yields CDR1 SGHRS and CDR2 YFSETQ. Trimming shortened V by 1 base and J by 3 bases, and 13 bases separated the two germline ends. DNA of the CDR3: TGCGCCAGCAGCTTGATGACTTTCGACGAAGAGACCCAGTACTTC. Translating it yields CASSLMTFDEETQYF.

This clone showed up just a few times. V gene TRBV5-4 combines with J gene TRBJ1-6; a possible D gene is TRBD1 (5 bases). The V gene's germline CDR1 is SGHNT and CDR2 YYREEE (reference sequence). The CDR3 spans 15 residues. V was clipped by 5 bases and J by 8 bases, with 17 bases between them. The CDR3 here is CASSPLGGRDSPLHF. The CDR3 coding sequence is TGTGCCAGCAGTCCGTTGGGGGGAAGAGATTCACCCCTCCACTTT.

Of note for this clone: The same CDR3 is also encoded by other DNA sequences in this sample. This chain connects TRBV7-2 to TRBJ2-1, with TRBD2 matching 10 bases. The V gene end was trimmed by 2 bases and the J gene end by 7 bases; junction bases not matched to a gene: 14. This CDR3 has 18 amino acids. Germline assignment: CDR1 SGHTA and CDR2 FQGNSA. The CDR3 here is CASSLKAAGAGGINEQFF. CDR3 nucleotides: TGTGCCAGCAGCTTAAAGGCTGCAGGAGCGGGAGGGATAAATGAGCAGTTCTTC.

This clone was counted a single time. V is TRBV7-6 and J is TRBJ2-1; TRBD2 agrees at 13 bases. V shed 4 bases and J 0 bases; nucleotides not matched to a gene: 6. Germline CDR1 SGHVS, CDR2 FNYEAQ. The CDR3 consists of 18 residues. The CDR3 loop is CASSSGLAGASSYNEQFF. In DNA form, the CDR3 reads TGTGCCAGCAGCTCAGGACTAGCGGGAGCCTCCTCCTACAATGAGCAGTTCTTC.

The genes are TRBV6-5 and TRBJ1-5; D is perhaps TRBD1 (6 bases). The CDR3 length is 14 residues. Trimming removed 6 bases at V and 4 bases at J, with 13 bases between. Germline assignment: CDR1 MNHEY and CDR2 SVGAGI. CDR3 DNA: TGTGCCAGCAGACCCACAGGGCGAAATCAGCCCCAGCATTTT. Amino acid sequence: CASRPTGRNQPQHF.

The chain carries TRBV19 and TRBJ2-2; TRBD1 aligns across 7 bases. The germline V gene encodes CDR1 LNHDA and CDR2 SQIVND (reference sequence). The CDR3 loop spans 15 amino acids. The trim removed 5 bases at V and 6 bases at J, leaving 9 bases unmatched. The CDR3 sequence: CASSSRDRAAGELFF. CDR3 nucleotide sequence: TGTGCCAGTAGTTCTCGCGACAGGGCCGCCGGGGAGCTGTTTTTT. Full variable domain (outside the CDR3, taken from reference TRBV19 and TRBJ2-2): DGGITQSPKYLFRKEGQNVTLSCEQNLNHDAMYWYRQDPGQGLRLIYYSQIVNDFQKGDIAEGYSVSREKKESFPLTVTSAQKNPTAFYLCASSSRDRAAGELFFGEGSRLTVL.

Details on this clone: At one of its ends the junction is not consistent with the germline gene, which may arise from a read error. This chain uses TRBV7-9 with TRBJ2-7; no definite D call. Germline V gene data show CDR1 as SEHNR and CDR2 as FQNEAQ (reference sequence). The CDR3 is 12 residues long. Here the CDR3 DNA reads TGTTCCAGCAGCTCCCTGGCTTACGAGCAGTACTTC. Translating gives CSSSSLAYEQYF. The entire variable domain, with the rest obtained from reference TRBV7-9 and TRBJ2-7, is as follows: DTGVSQNPRHKITKRGQNVTFRCDPISEHNRLYWYRQTLGQGPEFLTYFQNEAQLEKSRLLSDRFSAERPKGSFSTLEIQRTEQGDSAMYLCSSSSLAYEQYFGPGTRLTVT.

The CDR3 DNA reads TGCAGTGCCTCCGTTAATGAAAAACTGTTTTTT. It specifies CSASVNEKLFF. V is TRBV20-1 and J is TRBJ1-4; D is undetermined. Germline V gene lookup returns CDR1 DFQATT and CDR2 SNEGSKA (reference sequence). Trimming removed 6 bases from V and 4 bases from J, with 6 bases in between. The CDR3 covers 11 residues.

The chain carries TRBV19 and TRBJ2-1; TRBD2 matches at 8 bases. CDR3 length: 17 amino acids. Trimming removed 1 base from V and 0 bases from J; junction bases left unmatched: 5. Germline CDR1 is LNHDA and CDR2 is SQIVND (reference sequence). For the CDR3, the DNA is TGTGCCAGTAGTATAGTGGATAGCGGGGTCTCCTACAATGAGCAGTTCTTC. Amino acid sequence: CASSIVDSGVSYNEQFF.

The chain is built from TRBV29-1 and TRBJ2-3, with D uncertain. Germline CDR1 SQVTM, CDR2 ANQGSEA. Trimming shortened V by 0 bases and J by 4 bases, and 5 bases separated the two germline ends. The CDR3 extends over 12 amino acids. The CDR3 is CSVEDSPDTQYF. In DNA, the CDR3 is TGCAGCGTTGAAGACAGTCCAGATACGCAGTATTTT.

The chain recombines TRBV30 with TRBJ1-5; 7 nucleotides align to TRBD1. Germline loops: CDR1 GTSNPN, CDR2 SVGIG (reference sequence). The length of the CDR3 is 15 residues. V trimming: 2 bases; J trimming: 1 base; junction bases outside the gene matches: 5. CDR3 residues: CAWSSGTASNQPQHF. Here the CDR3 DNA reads TGTGCCTGGAGTTCCGGGACAGCAAGCAATCAGCCCCAGCATTTT. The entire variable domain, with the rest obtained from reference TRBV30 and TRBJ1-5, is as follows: SQTIHQWPATLVQPVGSPLSLECTVEGTSNPNLYWYRQAAGRGLQLLFYSVGIGQISSEVPQNLSASRPQDRQFILSSKKLLLSDSGFYLCAWSSGTASNQPQHFGDGTRLSIL.

For the CDR3, the DNA is TGTGCCAGTAGTATACAGGGGGCCGGGAACACTGAAGCTTTCTTT. Residues: CASSIQGAGNTEAFF. The V gene is TRBV19, the J gene TRBJ1-1; 8 bases are a match to TRBD1. The trim removed 2 bases at V and 1 base at J, leaving 3 bases unmatched. The CDR3 runs to 15 residues. Germline V gives CDR1 LNHDA, CDR2 SQIVND (reference sequence). The full variable domain, in which reference TRBV19 and TRBJ1-1 provide the parts outside the CDR3, is DGGITQSPKYLFRKEGQNVTLSCEQNLNHDAMYWYRQDPGQGLRLIYYSQIVNDFQKGDIAEGYSVSREKKESFPLTVTSAQKNPTAFYLCASSIQGAGNTEAFFGQGTRLTVV.

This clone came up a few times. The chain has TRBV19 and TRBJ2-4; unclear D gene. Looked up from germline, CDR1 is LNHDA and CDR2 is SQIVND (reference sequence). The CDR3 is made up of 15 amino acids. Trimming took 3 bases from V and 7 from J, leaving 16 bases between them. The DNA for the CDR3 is TGTGCCAGTAGTATTGCCTCCCTAGTTGTGAACATTCAGTACTTC. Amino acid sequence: CASSIASLVVNIQYF.

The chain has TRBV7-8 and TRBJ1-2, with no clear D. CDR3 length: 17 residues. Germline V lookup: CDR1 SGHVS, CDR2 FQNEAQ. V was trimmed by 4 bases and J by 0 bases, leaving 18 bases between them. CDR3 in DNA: TGTGCCAGCAGCTCCTCCCCGGTCTTAGAAGCTAACTATGGCTACACCTTC. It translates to CASSSSPVLEANYGYTF.

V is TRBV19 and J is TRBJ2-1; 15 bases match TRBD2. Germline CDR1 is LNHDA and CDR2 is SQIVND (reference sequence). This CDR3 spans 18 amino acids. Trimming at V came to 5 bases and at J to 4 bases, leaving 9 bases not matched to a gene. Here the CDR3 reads CASSRRGTSGGTYNEQFF. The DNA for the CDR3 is TGTGCCAGTAGTCGACGAGGGACTAGCGGGGGGACTTACAATGAGCAGTTCTTC.

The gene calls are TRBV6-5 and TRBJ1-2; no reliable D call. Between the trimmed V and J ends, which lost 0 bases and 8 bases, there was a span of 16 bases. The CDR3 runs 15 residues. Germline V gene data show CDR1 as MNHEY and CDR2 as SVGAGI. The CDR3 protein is CASSYSTGAVHGYTF. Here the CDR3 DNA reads TGTGCCAGCAGTTACTCAACGGGTGCCGTCCACGGCTACACCTTC.

The CDR3 protein is CASSLGAAGGAEAFF. CDR3 in DNA: TGCGCCAGCAGCTTGGGGGCGGCGGGAGGGGCTGAAGCTTTCTTT. The genes are TRBV5-1 and TRBJ1-1; maybe TRBD1 (5 bases). Germline CDR1 is SGHRS and CDR2 is YFSETQ. The V gene lost 0 bases and the J gene lost 6 bases, with 15 bases spanning the gap. The CDR3 has 15 amino acids.